These 21 T cell receptor beta chains share one sample of origin, sequenced in a study of Ad26.COV2.S vaccination and SARS-CoV-2 variants. Stated treatment: 19 received Ad26.COV2.S at low or high dose, single or two shots; about 5 received placebo; per-sample allocation not given. Sample collection was performed on day 63 after the first vaccine or placebo injection. Assay: immunoSEQ multiplex PCR; the TCRdb copy retains only in-frame clones and omits some. Among more than 300,000 clones listed, approximately 86% were seen once. The starting material was peripheral blood, obtained in a trial of Ad26.COV2.S vaccine versus placebo. All receptors derive from a person between 18 and 65 years old who received the Ad26.COV2.S COVID-19 vaccine or a placebo.

This clone was observed a few times. The chain has TRBV28 and TRBJ1-3, with D possibly being TRBD1 (5 bases). Looked up from germline, CDR1 is MDHEN and CDR2 is SYDVKM. The CDR3 spans 16 residues. Trimming took 5 bases from V and 1 from J, leaving 15 bases between them. The DNA of the CDR3 is TGTGCCAGCAGTCTCGACCCTAGGGGTTCTGGAAACACCATATATTTT. Amino acid sequence: CASSLDPRGSGNTIYF.

This sequence joins TRBV3-1 (or the pseudogene TRBV3-2) and TRBJ2-3; D not certain. CDR3 size: 13 residues. The germline V gene has CDR1 LGHDT and CDR2 YNNKEL (reference sequence). V was shortened by 1 base and J by 5 bases, with 7 bases between the two germline ends. The CDR3 nucleotides read TGTGCCAGCAGCCAAGTCGTTCGAGATACGCAGTATTTT. Translating gives CASSQVVRDTQYF.

The gene calls are TRBV28 and TRBJ1-2; no clear D gene. In germline, CDR1 is MDHEN, CDR2 SYDVKM. The ends were cut back, 4 bases at V and 5 bases at J, with 14 bases in the middle. The CDR3 length is 14 residues. CDR3 protein: CASSSGQSLYGYTF. The DNA of the CDR3 is TGTGCCAGCAGTTCGGGCCAAAGTTTATATGGCTACACCTTC.

This rearrangement joins TRBV18 to TRBJ2-5; 10 nucleotides line up with TRBD2. Unmatched junction bases numbered 16, after V lost 8 bases and J lost 4 bases. Per germline, CDR1 KGHSH and CDR2 LQKENI. The CDR3 consists of 17 residues. As DNA, the CDR3 is TGTGCCAGCCGTGCTGGAGCGGGAGGGCCGATGGGAGAGACCCAGTACTTC. Translating gives CASRAGAGGPMGETQYF.

This chain uses TRBV18 with TRBJ2-7; D might be TRBD2 (5 bases). This CDR3 region has 16 residues. Per the germline V gene, CDR1 is KGHSH and CDR2 is LQKENI. Trimming cost V 4 bases and J 5 bases, with 21 bases left between them. As DNA, the CDR3 is TGTGCCAGCTCACTTAACGGTGGGAGCCAGAGCGACGAGCAGTACTTC. Residues: CASSLNGGSQSDEQYF.

For the CDR3, the DNA is TGTGCCAGCAGCTTAGAAGGGTACTCCTACAATGAGCAGTTCTTC. Protein sequence: CASSLEGYSYNEQFF. The chain recombines TRBV11-2 with TRBJ2-1, with unresolved D. Trimming removed 0 bases from V and 0 bases from J, with 6 bases in between. The CDR3 runs 15 residues. CDR1 is SGHAT and CDR2 is FQNNGV in the germline V gene.

The V gene is TRBV28, the J gene TRBJ2-1; D is undetermined. Germline CDR1 is MDHEN and CDR2 is SYDVKM. There are 13 residues in the CDR3. Trimming removed 5 bases at V and 4 bases at J, with 9 bases between. The CDR3 protein is CASSTVQYNEQFF. DNA of the CDR3: TGTGCCAGCAGTACAGTGCAGTACAATGAGCAGTTCTTC.

This clone has a single count. The chain joins TRBV6-5 to TRBJ1-3; TRBD1 is a possible D gene (5 bases). The CDR3 runs 16 residues. Germline V lookup: CDR1 MNHEY, CDR2 SVGAGI. V lost 0 bases and J lost 4, with 13 bases in between. The CDR3 reads CASSYSGGTGGNTIYF. In DNA, the CDR3 is TGTGCCAGCAGTTACTCGGGCGGGACTGGGGGAAACACCATATATTTT.

In this sample, this clone turned up a few times. The gene calls are TRBV6-2 or TRBV6-3 and TRBJ2-7; 8 bases agree with TRBD1. V was pared by 1 base and J by 6 bases, with 5 bases of the junction left unmatched. Per the germline V gene, CDR1 is MNHEY and CDR2 is SVGEGT. This CDR3 region has 14 residues. CDR3 nucleotides: TGTGCCAGCAGTTACTGGCAGGGGGCGGGCGAGCAGTACTTC. This gives the protein CASSYWQGAGEQYF.

V usage is TRBV6-2 or TRBV6-3 and J usage is TRBJ2-7, with D unclear. This CDR3 contains 15 residues. The germline V gene encodes CDR1 MNHEY and CDR2 SVGEGT. Trimming removed 0 bases at V and 3 bases at J, with 12 bases between. This chain's CDR3 is CASSYSGENIYEQYF. The CDR3, as DNA: TGTGCCAGCAGTTACTCCGGTGAAAACATCTACGAGCAGTACTTC.

The chain employs TRBV27 and TRBJ1-2; no clear D gene. V shed 4 bases and J shed 4 bases, with 22 bases lying between them. In germline, CDR1 is MNHEY, CDR2 SMNVEV (reference sequence). The CDR3 covers 17 residues. For the CDR3, the DNA is TGTGCCAGCAGTTCAGATTCCGCCGGGAGCAAGATCTATGGCTACACCTTC. Translating gives CASSSDSAGSKIYGYTF.

V gene TRBV2 combines with J gene TRBJ1-5; no reliable D call. V was trimmed by 3 bases and J by 3 bases, leaving 9 bases between them. Germline V gives CDR1 SNHLY, CDR2 FYNNEI. This CDR3 has 14 amino acids. This CDR3 is CASSEQVPNQPQHF. As DNA, the CDR3 is TGTGCCAGCAGTGAGCAGGTTCCCAATCAGCCCCAGCATTTT. The complete variable domain, with remaining parts taken from reference TRBV2 and TRBJ1-5, reads EPEVTQTPSHQVTQMGQEVILRCVPISNHLYFYWYRQILGQKVEFLVSFYNNEISEKSEIFDDQFSVERPDGSNFTLKIRSTKLEDSAMYFCASSEQVPNQPQHFGDGTRLSIL.

The CDR3: CASRKGADTQYF. For the CDR3, the DNA is TGTGCCAGCAGAAAAGGAGCAGATACGCAGTATTTT. The chain links TRBV28 to TRBJ2-3; D uncertain. The CDR3 sequence is 12 residues long. Germline lookup yields CDR1 MDHEN and CDR2 SYDVKM. The V end lost 6 bases, the J end lost 4 bases, and 8 bases lay between the germline ends.

This chain connects TRBV7-2 to TRBJ2-7; D is possibly TRBD1 or TRBD2 (5 bases each). This CDR3 spans 14 amino acids. Trimming removed 5 bases from V and 3 bases from J, with 14 bases in between. Per the germline V gene, CDR1 is SGHTA and CDR2 is FQGNSA. The CDR3 nucleotides read TGTGCCAGCAGCCCACCGGGACGGAGCTACGAGCAGTACTTC. It encodes CASSPPGRSYEQYF.

This chain links TRBV30 with TRBJ1-3; tentative D call: TRBD1 (5 bases). Trimming took off 6 bases at V and 0 bases at J, with 18 bases between the two ends. The CDR3 has 16 amino acids. Germline V gene sequence: CDR1 GTSNPN, CDR2 SVGIG (reference sequence). The CDR3 region has the DNA TGTGCCTGCCCCGCTGGGACCGCCGCCTCTGGAAACACCATATATTTT. Its protein product is CACPAGTAASGNTIYF.

For this clone: One end of the junction varies from germline; a read error may be responsible. The chain couples TRBV28 to TRBJ2-5; D call uncertain. Germline CDR1 is MDHEN and CDR2 is SYDVKM. CDR3 length: 14 residues. CDR3 DNA: TGTGCCAGCGGCGTGAGGCCGCGTCAAGAGTCCCAGTACTTC. Amino acid sequence: CASGVRPRQESQYF.

The genes are TRBV6-1 and TRBJ1-2; D remains ambiguous. Trimming took off 2 bases at V and 8 bases at J, with 27 bases between the two ends. From germline, CDR1 is MNHNS and CDR2 SASEGT. The CDR3 covers 18 residues. The CDR3 sequence: CASSERPTVMMTRKGYTF. CDR3 sequence (DNA): TGTGCCAGCAGTGAAAGACCCACCGTCATGATGACAAGAAAGGGCTACACCTTC.

This clone appeared a few times. The rearrangement uses TRBV6-5 and TRBJ1-1, with TRBD1 as a possible D gene (6 bases). V shed 4 bases and J shed 4 bases, with 10 bases lying between them. The CDR3 spans 13 residues. CDR1 is MNHEY and CDR2 is SVGAGI in the germline V gene. Here the CDR3 reads CASSLQGRTEAFF. The CDR3 DNA follows: TGTGCCAGCAGTTTACAGGGACGCACTGAAGCTTTCTTT.

The gene calls are TRBV5-6 and TRBJ2-1; tentatively, D is TRBD2 (6 bases). The CDR3 consists of 18 residues. Trimming left V 4 bases short and J 0 bases short, with 20 bases between. Germline assignment: CDR1 SGHDT and CDR2 YYEEEE. This chain's CDR3 is CASSPRDSFLASYNEQFF. The CDR3 coding sequence is TGTGCCAGCAGCCCCCGGGACTCCTTTCTTGCCTCCTACAATGAGCAGTTCTTC.

V gene TRBV6-5 combines with J gene TRBJ1-1; D possibly corresponds to TRBD1 (5 bases). This CDR3 is built from 14 residues. V was trimmed by 7 bases and J by 0 bases, leaving 12 bases between them. Germline lookup yields CDR1 MNHEY and CDR2 SVGAGI. The CDR3: CASTGGGMNTEAFF. DNA of the CDR3: TGTGCCAGCACGGGCGGGGGGATGAACACTGAAGCTTTCTTT.

The chain has TRBV11-2 and TRBJ1-2; D not certain. V lost 3 bases, J lost 6 bases, and 11 bases lay in between. The CDR3 has 13 amino acids. Germline loops: CDR1 SGHAT, CDR2 FQNNGV. DNA for the CDR3: TGTGCCAGCAGCTTTAACGGTGGGGATGGCTACACCTTC. Amino acid sequence: CASSFNGGDGYTF.